Listed below are T cell receptor beta chains from one sample, sequenced in a study of human T cells and chemical hapten exposure. In TCRdb, the RACE reads were re-called with MiXCR into one record per CDR3 protein. The sample consists of 95,000 to 150,000 distinct CDR3 sequences, roughly 14% of them appearing once. The specimen comprised whole blood, sampled in connection with sensitization to the hapten diphenylcyclopropenone (DPC). These receptors were collected from a woman under 30 with alopecia areata. Some clones in this sample may be carry-over from other donors' samples. Each CDR3 is given with its conserved first and last residue. The order of the fields is D gene, J gene, clone size, V gene, CDR3 protein, CDR3 DNA. The D gene is left open where the match is weak. Clone size is stated in some rows and not others, as once, few, many or a class when expanded.

. TRBJ2-6 many TRBV7-2 CASSLTFSGANVLTF TGTGCCAGCAGCCTGACCTTCTCTGGGGCCAACGTCCTGACTTTC
. TRBJ2-3 . TRBV19 CASSMLPRGHTQYF TGTGCCAGTAGTATGTTACCCAGGGGACATACGCAGTATTTT
TRBD2 TRBJ2-7 few TRBV11-2 CASSPTSGGKYF TGTGCCAGCAGCCCGACTAGCGGGGGGAAGTACTTC
. TRBJ1-2 . TRBV19 CASSILGVGYTF TGTGCCAGTAGTATCCTTGGGGTTGGCTACACCTTC
. TRBJ1-5 few TRBV12-5 CASAIGTSGNQPQHF TGTGCTAGTGCAATTGGTACATCAGGGAATCAGCCCCAGCATTTT
. TRBJ1-1 few TRBV7-3 CASSPWTGPREAFF TGTGCCAGCAGCCCATGGACCGGACCACGTGAAGCTTTCTTT
. TRBJ2-5 many TRBV9 CASSPSPKLGGETQYF TGTGCCAGCAGCCCCAGTCCGAAGCTAGGGGGGGAGACCCAGTACTTC
. TRBJ2-7 . TRBV21-1 CASSKDEEDLKYEQHF TGTGCCAGCAGCAAGGACGAGGAGGACTTGAAGTACGAGCAGCACTTC
. TRBJ1-2 . TRBV20-1 CSARDAAHGGNYGYTF TGCAGTGCTAGAGATGCCGCCCATGGGGGCAACTATGGCTACACCTTC
. TRBJ1-5 . TRBV20-1 CSARPRDSNQPQHF TGCAGTGCTAGGCCTCGTGATAGCAATCAGCCCCAGCATTTT
. TRBJ1-1 few TRBV27 CASSFSMNTEAFF TGTGCCAGCAGCTTCTCAATGAACACTGAAGCTTTCTTT
. TRBJ1-5 many TRBV7-6 CASSLGWNQPQHF TGTGCCAGCAGCTTAGGGTGGAATCAGCCCCAGCATTTT
. TRBJ1-1 many TRBV6-6 CASSFTADTEAFF TGTGCCAGCAGTTTCACCGCGGACACTGAAGCTTTCTTT
. TRBJ2-1 few TRBV7-6 CASSYGGGHYNEQFF TGTGCCAGCAGCTATGGGGGGGGCCACTACAATGAGCAGTTCTTC
. TRBJ1-2 . TRBV28 CASSEEINYGYTF TGTGCCAGCTCTGAGGAGATTAACTATGGCTACACCTTC
. TRBJ2-3 few TRBV27 CASSFTAAHRYTDTQYF TGTGCCAGCAGTTTTACGGCAGCACATCGCTACACAGATACGCAGTATTTT
. TRBJ1-1 once TRBV29-1 CSADRRLDTEAFF TGCAGCGCTGACCGCAGATTGGACACTGAAGCTTTCTTT
. TRBJ2-5 few TRBV6-6 CASTLGASQETQYF TGTGCCAGCACACTAGGGGCTAGCCAAGAGACCCAGTACTTC
TRBD1 TRBJ2-3 many TRBV20-1 CSASPRTGGPDTQYF TGCAGTGCTAGCCCCCGGACAGGGGGACCAGATACGCAGTATTTT
. TRBJ2-4 many TRBV4-3 CASSQWGAGGDLAKNIQYF TGCGCCAGCAGCCAATGGGGAGCCGGCGGAGATCTAGCCAAAAACATTCAGTACTTC
TRBD1 TRBJ2-3 many TRBV18 CASSPLEFGTGSTDTQYF TGTGCCAGCTCACCACTGGAGTTTGGGACAGGGAGCACAGATACGCAGTATTTT
TRBD2 TRBJ2-5 . TRBV20-1 CSANGGAFQETQYF TGCAGTGCTAACGGGGGGGCGTTTCAGGAGACCCAGTACTTC
. TRBJ1-6 few TRBV7-3 CASSLAGGSYNSPLHF TGTGCCAGCAGCTTAGCCGGCGGATCCTATAATTCACCCCTCCACTTT
TRBD1 TRBJ2-7 many TRBV4-3 CASSARQGRYEQYF TGCGCCAGCAGCGCTCGACAGGGGAGATACGAGCAGTACTTC
TRBD1 TRBJ1-6 . TRBV7-9 CASSSLGQASSYNSPLHF TGTGCCAGCAGCTCTCTCGGACAGGCGAGCTCCTATAATTCACCCCTCCACTTT
. TRBJ1-2 . TRBV28 CASSFWQGNGYTF TGTGCCAGCAGTTTTTGGCAGGGGAATGGCTACACCTTC
. TRBJ2-1 many TRBV29-1 CSVEGGDSYNEQFF TGCAGCGTTGAAGGGGGGGACAGCTACAATGAGCAGTTCTTC
. TRBJ2-7 few TRBV20-1 CSATVTGANSYEQYF TGCAGTGCTACGGTGACGGGGGCCAACTCCTACGAGCAGTACTTC
. TRBJ2-3 few TRBV9 CASSARFGGSTDTQYF TGTGCCAGCAGCGCCAGATTTGGGGGAAGCACAGATACGCAGTATTTT
. TRBJ2-7 . TRBV12-3/TRBV12-4 CASSLRMSHEQYF TGTGCCAGCAGTTTACGGATGAGCCACGAGCAGTACTTC
. TRBJ2-1 . TRBV7-2 CASSLVYEQFF TGTGCCAGCAGCTTAGTGTACGAGCAGTTCTTC
TRBD2 TRBJ2-1 few TRBV11-2 CASSLERGARGEQFF TGTGCCAGCAGCTTAGAGCGGGGGGCCAGGGGTGAGCAGTTCTTC
TRBD1 TRBJ2-4 few TRBV5-5 CASSFDRGREENIQYF TGTGCCAGCAGCTTTGACAGGGGGCGCGAGGAAAACATTCAGTACTTC
. TRBJ2-2 many TRBV5-1 CASSLDLNTGELFF TGCGCCAGCAGCTTGGACTTGAACACCGGGGAGCTGTTTTTT
TRBD1 TRBJ2-2 few TRBV29-1 CSVLTGGNTGELFF TGCAGCGTTCTTACAGGGGGAAACACCGGGGAGCTGTTTTTT
. TRBJ2-3 . TRBV11-2 CASSSITDTQYF TGTGCCAGCAGCTCCATTACAGATACGCAGTATTTT
TRBD1 TRBJ1-2 few TRBV5-4 CASSWGQENLYGYTF TGTGCCAGCAGCTGGGGACAGGAGAATCTCTATGGCTACACCTTC
TRBD1 TRBJ2-4 . TRBV7-2 CASSLIVGGNIQYF TGTGCCAGCAGCTTAATCGTAGGGGGCAACATTCAGTACTTC
TRBD2 TRBJ2-1 few TRBV29-1 CSVELAGEGNEQFF TGCAGCGTTGAACTAGCGGGGGAAGGAAATGAGCAGTTCTTC
TRBD1 TRBJ1-3 few TRBV3-1 CASSPQGFPGNTIYF TGTGCCAGCAGCCCACAGGGGTTCCCTGGAAACACCATATATTTT
. TRBJ2-1 . TRBV7-8 CASSSPRGSGWNEQFF TGTGCCAGCAGCTCCCCCCGGGGGTCGGGGTGGAATGAGCAGTTCTTC
. TRBJ2-3 . TRBV7-2 CASSQGNTQYF TGTGCCAGCAGCCAGGGGAATACGCAGTATTTT
TRBD1 TRBJ1-3 many TRBV18 CASSGTDPSGNTIYF TGTGCCAGCTCAGGGACAGATCCCTCTGGAAACACCATATATTTT
. TRBJ2-5 . TRBV25-1 CASSAAGTAGGYQETQYF TGTGCCAGCAGTGCCGCAGGGACCGCCGGGGGTTACCAAGAGACCCAGTACTTC
. TRBJ2-1 few TRBV20-1 CSALRRGFTYNEQFF TGCAGTGCTCTCCGCCGGGGATTCACGTACAATGAGCAGTTCTTC
. TRBJ2-5 many TRBV9 CASSVGTTQETQYF TGTGCCAGCAGCGTAGGGACTACCCAAGAGACCCAGTACTTC
. TRBJ1-1 many TRBV7-6 CASSLGRTDNTEAFF TGTGCCAGCAGCTTGGGTCGGACAGACAACACTGAAGCTTTCTTT
TRBD1 TRBJ1-6 many TRBV10-2 CASSGTGGSPLHF TGCGCCAGTTCCGGGACAGGGGGTTCACCCCTCCACTTT
. TRBJ1-4 few TRBV5-1 CASSLAGVGEKLFF TGCGCCAGCAGCTTGGCAGGTGTTGGGGAAAAACTGTTTTTT
. TRBJ1-1 few TRBV4-1 CASSQSGWGGTEAFF TGCGCCAGCAGCCAGTCGGGGTGGGGAGGAACTGAAGCTTTCTTT
. TRBJ1-1 few TRBV7-2 CASSQSLSGGTEAFF TGTGCCAGCAGCCAGAGTTTGTCGGGGGGCACTGAAGCTTTCTTT
TRBD2 TRBJ2-3 . TRBV13 CASSLASGGVRADTQYF TGTGCCAGCAGCTTGGCTAGCGGGGGGGTACGTGCAGATACGCAGTATTTT
TRBD1 TRBJ1-6 . TRBV6-5 CASSRTGVNHSPLHF TGTGCCAGCAGTCGCACAGGGGTAAACCATTCACCCCTCCACTTT
. TRBJ2-4 few TRBV30 CAWRSQGGMSNIQYF TGTGCCTGGAGGTCACAGGGGGGGATGTCGAACATTCAGTACTTC
TRBD1 TRBJ2-7 . TRBV12-5 CASGRTGTASFEQYF TGTGCTAGTGGACGTACCGGGACAGCCTCATTCGAGCAGTACTTC